This T cell receptor beta chain was captured by sequencing in a study of blood T cell repertoires in COVID-19. Study context: The cDNA or gDNA used as material had been derived from T cells, B-cell-depleted T cells, or PBMCs.

The data were produced by immunoSEQ multiplex PCR, yet TCRdb's version contains in-frame clones alone and is incomplete. The sample records 55,000 to 75,000 clones, around 87% being singletons. The CDR3 consists of 15 residues. With 2 bases clipped from V and 0 bases from J, the junction kept 3 bases outside the gene matches. CDR1 is MNHNY, CDR2 SVGAGI, per germline (reference sequence). The V gene is TRBV6-6, the J gene TRBJ2-5, with 7 bases fitting TRBD1. This sequence was found in a man aged 45-65 years with active COVID-19. Sequencing was done on a sample of peripheral blood. This CDR3 is CASSYGRGNQETQYF. The DNA of the CDR3 is TGTGCCAGCAGTTACGGCAGGGGGAACCAAGAGACCCAGTACTTC.